This TCR beta chain emerged from a study of blood T cells in healthy people across ages. Comment on this clonotype: Its antigen is as yet unknown.

Notes on the study in general: Long-lived and aged donors differed, with more naive CD4+ cells and higher diversity in the long-lived.

Germline V gene lookup returns CDR1 SGDLS and CDR2 YYNGEE. Trimming cost V 7 bases and J 2 bases, with 12 bases left between them. CDR3 length equals 13 residues. The second PCR ran about 6 to 11 cycles with a sample-barcoded 5' primer and J-beta primers. With 12 random nucleotides, a template-switch adaptor tagged each individual cDNA molecule. TCRdb re-analysed the 5' RACE reads in MiXCR, keeping a single row per CDR3 protein. The data contain fewer than 800,000 distinct CDR3 sequences, 32% of them singletons. Donors each provided about 9.5 milliliters of peripheral blood. Material: blood. The rearrangement links TRBV9 to TRBJ1-2; perhaps TRBD1 as D (6 bases). The TCR was taken from a woman older than 75 in good health. The CDR3 DNA is TGTGCCAGCGGCCCTACAGGGAACTATGGCTACACCTTC. As protein: CASGPTGNYGYTF.